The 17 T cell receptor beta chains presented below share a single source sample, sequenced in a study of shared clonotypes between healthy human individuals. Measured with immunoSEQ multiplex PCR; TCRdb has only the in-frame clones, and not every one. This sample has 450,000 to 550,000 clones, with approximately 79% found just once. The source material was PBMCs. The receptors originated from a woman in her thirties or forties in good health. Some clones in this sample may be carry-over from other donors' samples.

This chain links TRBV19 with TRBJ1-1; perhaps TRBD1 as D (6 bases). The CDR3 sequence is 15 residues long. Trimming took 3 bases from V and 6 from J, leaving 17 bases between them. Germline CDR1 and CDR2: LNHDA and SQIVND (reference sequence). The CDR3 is CASSMRGEGGAEAFF. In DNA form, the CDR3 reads TGTGCCAGTAGTATGAGGGGGGAAGGGGGAGCTGAAGCTTTCTTT.

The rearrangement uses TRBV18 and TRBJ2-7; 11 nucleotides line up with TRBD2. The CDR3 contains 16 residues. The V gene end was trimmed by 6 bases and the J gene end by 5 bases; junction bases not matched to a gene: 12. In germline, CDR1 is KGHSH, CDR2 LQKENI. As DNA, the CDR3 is TGTGCCAGCTCTCCCATAGCGGGAGGGCTCCCCCACGAGCAGTACTTC. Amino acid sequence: CASSPIAGGLPHEQYF.

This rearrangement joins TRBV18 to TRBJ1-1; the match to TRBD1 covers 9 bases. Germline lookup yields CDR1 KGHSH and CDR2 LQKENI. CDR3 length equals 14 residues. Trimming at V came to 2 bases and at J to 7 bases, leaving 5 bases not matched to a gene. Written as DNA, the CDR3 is TGTGCCAGCTCACCAACAGGGGGCCGGGGTGAAGCTTTCTTT. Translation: CASSPTGGRGEAFF. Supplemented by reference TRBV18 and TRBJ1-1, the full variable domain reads NAGVMQNPRHLVRRRGQEARLRCSPMKGHSHVYWYRQLPEEGLKFMVYLQKENIIDESGMPKERFSAEFPKEGPSILRIQQVVRGDSAAYFCASSPTGGRGEAFFGQGTRLTVV.

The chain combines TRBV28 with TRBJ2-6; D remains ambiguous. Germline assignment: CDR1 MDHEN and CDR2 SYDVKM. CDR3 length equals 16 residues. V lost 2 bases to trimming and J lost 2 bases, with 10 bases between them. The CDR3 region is CASSLGPITGANVLTF. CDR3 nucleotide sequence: TGTGCCAGCAGTTTAGGGCCCATAACTGGGGCCAACGTCCTGACTTTC.

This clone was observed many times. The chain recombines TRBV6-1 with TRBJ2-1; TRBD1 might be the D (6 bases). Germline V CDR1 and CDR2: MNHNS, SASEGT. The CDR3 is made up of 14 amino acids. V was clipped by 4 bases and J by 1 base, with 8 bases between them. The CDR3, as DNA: TGTGCCAGCAGTGCCACAGGGTCCTACAATGAGCAGTTCTTC. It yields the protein CASSATGSYNEQFF.

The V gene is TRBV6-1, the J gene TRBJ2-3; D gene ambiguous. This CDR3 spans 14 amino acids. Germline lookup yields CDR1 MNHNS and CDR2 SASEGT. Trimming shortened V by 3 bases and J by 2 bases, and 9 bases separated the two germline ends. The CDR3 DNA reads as TGTGCCAGCAGTGAGCAGATAAACACAGATACGCAGTATTTT. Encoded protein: CASSEQINTDTQYF.

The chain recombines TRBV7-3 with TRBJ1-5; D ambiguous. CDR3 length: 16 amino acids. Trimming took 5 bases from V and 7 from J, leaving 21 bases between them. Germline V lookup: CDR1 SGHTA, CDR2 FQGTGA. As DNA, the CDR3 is TGTGCCAGCAGCCCCCGCTCAACAGCAGGACGGCAGCCCCAGCATTTT. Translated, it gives CASSPRSTAGRQPQHF.

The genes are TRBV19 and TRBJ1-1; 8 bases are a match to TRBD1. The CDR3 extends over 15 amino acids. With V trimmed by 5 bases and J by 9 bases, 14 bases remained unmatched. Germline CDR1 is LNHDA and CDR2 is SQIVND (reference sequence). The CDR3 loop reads CASSPNRGSRVQAFF. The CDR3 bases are TGTGCCAGTAGTCCCAACAGGGGGAGTCGAGTTCAAGCTTTCTTT. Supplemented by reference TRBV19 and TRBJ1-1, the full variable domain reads DGGITQSPKYLFRKEGQNVTLSCEQNLNHDAMYWYRQDPGQGLRLIYYSQIVNDFQKGDIAEGYSVSREKKESFPLTVTSAQKNPTAFYLCASSPNRGSRVQAFFGQGTRLTVV.

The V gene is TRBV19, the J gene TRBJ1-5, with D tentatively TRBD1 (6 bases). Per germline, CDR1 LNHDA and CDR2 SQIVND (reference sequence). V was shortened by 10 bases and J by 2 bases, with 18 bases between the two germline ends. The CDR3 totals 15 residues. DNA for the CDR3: TGTGCCACTAAACCCCCACCAGGGGGCAATCAGCCCCAGCATTTT. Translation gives CATKPPPGGNQPQHF.

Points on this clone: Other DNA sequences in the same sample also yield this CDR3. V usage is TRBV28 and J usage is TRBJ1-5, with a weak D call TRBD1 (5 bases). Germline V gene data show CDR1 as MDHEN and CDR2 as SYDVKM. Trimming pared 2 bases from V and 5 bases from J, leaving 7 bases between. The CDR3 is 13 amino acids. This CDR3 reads CASSLGGDQPQHF. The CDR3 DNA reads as TGTGCCAGCAGTTTAGGGGGGGATCAGCCCCAGCATTTT.

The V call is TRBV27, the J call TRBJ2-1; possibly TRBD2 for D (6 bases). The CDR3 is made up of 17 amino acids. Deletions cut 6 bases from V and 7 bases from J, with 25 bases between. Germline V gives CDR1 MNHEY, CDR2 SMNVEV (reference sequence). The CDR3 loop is CASSPSPLGGDSNEQFF. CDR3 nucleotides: TGTGCCAGCAGCCCAAGCCCCTTGGGCGGGGACTCGAATGAGCAGTTCTTC.

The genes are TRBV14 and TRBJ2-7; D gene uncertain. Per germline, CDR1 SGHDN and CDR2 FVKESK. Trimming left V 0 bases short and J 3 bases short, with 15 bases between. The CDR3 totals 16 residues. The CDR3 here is CASSQEGSHTRYEQYF. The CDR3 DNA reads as TGTGCCAGCAGCCAAGAGGGCAGTCACACCCGCTACGAGCAGTACTTC.

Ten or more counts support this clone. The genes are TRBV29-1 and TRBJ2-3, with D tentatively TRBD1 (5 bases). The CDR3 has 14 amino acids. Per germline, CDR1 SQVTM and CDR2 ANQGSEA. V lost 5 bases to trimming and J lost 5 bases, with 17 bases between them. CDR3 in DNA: TGCAGCGTTCGGGCAGAAGGGGATCGAGATACGCAGTATTTT. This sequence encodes CSVRAEGDRDTQYF.

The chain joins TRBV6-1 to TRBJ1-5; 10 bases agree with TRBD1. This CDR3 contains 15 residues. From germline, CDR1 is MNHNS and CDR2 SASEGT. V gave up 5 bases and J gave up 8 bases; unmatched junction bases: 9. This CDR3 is CASSSGQGVGEPQHF. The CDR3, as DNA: TGTGCCAGCAGTTCTGGACAGGGGGTTGGCGAGCCCCAGCATTTT.

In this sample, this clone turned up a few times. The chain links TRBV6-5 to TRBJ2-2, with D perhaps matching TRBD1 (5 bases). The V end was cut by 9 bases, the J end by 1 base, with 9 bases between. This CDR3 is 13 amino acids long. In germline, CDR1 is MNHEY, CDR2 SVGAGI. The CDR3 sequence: CASSTVNTGELFF. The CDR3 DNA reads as TGTGCCAGTTCGACAGTGAACACCGGGGAGCTGTTTTTT.

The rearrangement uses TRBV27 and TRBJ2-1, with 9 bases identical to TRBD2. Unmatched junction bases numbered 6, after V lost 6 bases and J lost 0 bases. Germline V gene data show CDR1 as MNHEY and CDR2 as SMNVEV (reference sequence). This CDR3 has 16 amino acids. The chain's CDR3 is CASRGLAPSSYNEQFF. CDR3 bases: TGTGCCAGCAGGGGACTAGCCCCCAGCTCCTACAATGAGCAGTTCTTC.

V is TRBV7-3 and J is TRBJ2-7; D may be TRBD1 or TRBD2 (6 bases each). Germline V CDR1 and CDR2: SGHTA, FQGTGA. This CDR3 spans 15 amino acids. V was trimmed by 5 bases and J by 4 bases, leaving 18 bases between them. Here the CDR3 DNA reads TGTGCCAGCAGCCAGACCGGCGGGACACCTTACGAGCAGTACTTC. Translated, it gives CASSQTGGTPYEQYF.